The 29 T cell receptor beta chains in this list originate from one sample, sequenced in a study of cytomegalovirus exposure and HLA in healthy donors. Libraries were prepared by immunoSEQ multiplex PCR; TCRdb keeps only in-frame clonotypes and omits some of them. The sample contains about 120,000 clones, 75% to 90% of which appear only once. The material sequenced was PBMCs. The receptors derive from a woman aged 18-35 years in good health and CMV-seronegative.

The chain has TRBV11-2 and TRBJ2-3; 10 nucleotides match TRBD2. CDR1 is SGHAT, CDR2 FQNNGV, per germline. This CDR3 region has 18 residues. Losses at the gene ends were 1 base for V and 0 bases for J; bases not matched to a gene: 7. CDR3 nucleotides: TGTGCCAGCAGCTTAGTTCTAGCGGGAGCAACTAGCACAGATACGCAGTATTTT. It yields the protein CASSLVLAGATSTDTQYF.

The V gene is TRBV7-9, the J gene TRBJ2-4, with D perhaps TRBD2 (6 bases). The CDR3 length is 16 residues. Looked up from germline, CDR1 is SEHNR and CDR2 is FQNEAQ (reference sequence). V lost 5 bases and J lost 1, with 15 bases in between. This chain's CDR3 is CASSRGVGRAKNIQYF. CDR3 sequence (DNA): TGTGCCAGCAGCCGCGGGGTTGGGAGGGCCAAAAACATTCAGTACTTC.

This chain joins TRBV12-5 and TRBJ2-5; D might be TRBD2 (5 bases). CDR1 and CDR2 from the germline V gene are LGHNT and FRNRAP. V lost 1 base and J lost 7, with 25 bases in between. The CDR3 has 18 amino acids. The CDR3 region is CASGLARSLGRSVGTQYF. CDR3 sequence (DNA): TGTGCTAGTGGTTTGGCCCGGTCTCTTGGCCGTAGCGTGGGGACCCAGTACTTC.

V is TRBV29-1 and J is TRBJ1-1; TRBD1 is a possible D gene (6 bases). The CDR3 consists of 12 residues. V lost 7 bases and J 0 bases, leaving 9 bases between the germline ends. Germline V gene data show CDR1 as SQVTM and CDR2 as ANQGSEA. Here the CDR3 reads CSGGQLNTEAFF. CDR3 nucleotides: TGCAGCGGCGGACAGTTGAACACTGAAGCTTTCTTT. Together with reference TRBV29-1 and TRBJ1-1, the CDR3 gives the full variable domain: SAVISQKPSRDICQRGTSLTIQCQVDSQVTMMFWYRQQPGQSLTLIATANQGSEATYESGFVIDKFPISRPNLTFSTLTVSNMSPEDSSIYLCSGGQLNTEAFFGQGTRLTVV.

The chain employs TRBV6-6 and TRBJ2-5, with 8 nucleotides matching TRBD2. CDR1 MNHNY and CDR2 SVGAGI come from the germline V gene (reference sequence). The CDR3 totals 15 residues. The J segment lost 1 base and the V segment lost 4 bases, leaving 5 bases of the junction unmatched. The CDR3 is CASSWPSGSQETQYF. CDR3 nucleotide sequence: TGTGCCAGCAGTTGGCCTAGCGGGTCCCAAGAGACCCAGTACTTC.

Only one count was recorded for this clone. The chain is built from TRBV2 and TRBJ1-1, with 7 positions matching TRBD1. CDR3 length: 13 amino acids. Germline assignment: CDR1 SNHLY and CDR2 FYNNEI. Trimming removed 4 bases from V and 12 bases from J; junction bases left unmatched: 11. CDR3 coding DNA: TGTGCCAGCAGTGCATTTGACAGGGAGGCGTCTTTCTTT. It encodes CASSAFDREASFF.

The chain couples TRBV10-3 to TRBJ2-1, with 10 positions matching TRBD2. There are 14 residues in the CDR3. Germline V gene data show CDR1 as ENHRY and CDR2 as SYGVKD. V lost 4 bases to trimming and J lost 9 bases; unmatched junction nucleotides: 6. The CDR3 DNA follows: TGTGCCATCAGTGGAGCGGGAGGGCCGGTTGAGCAGTTCTTC. The encoded protein is CAISGAGGPVEQFF.

This chain joins TRBV19 and TRBJ2-2, with 7 positions matching TRBD2. Germline V gene data show CDR1 as LNHDA and CDR2 as SQIVND (reference sequence). The CDR3 loop spans 15 amino acids. V gave up 3 bases and J gave up 4 bases; unmatched junction bases: 5. The CDR3 DNA reads TGTGCCAGTAGTATCGGCGGGAGAGTCACCGGGGAGCTGTTTTTT. Translating gives CASSIGGRVTGELFF.

V usage is TRBV12-5 and J usage is TRBJ2-7, with TRBD1 as a possible D gene (6 bases). CDR1 is LGHNT, CDR2 FRNRAP, per germline. The V and J ends lost 0 bases and 4 bases respectively, with 13 bases between them. The length of the CDR3 is 15 residues. The chain's CDR3 is CASGLVTGLGYEQYF. Written as DNA, the CDR3 is TGTGCTAGTGGTTTGGTAACAGGGCTCGGGTACGAGCAGTACTTC.

The genes are TRBV27 and TRBJ1-2; tentatively, D is TRBD1 (6 bases). This CDR3 is 13 amino acids long. Germline CDR1 reads MNHEY; CDR2 reads SMNVEV (reference sequence). V lost 3 bases and J 6 bases, leaving 11 bases between the germline ends. The CDR3: CASSLIGGHGYTF. The CDR3 bases are TGTGCCAGCAGTTTGATAGGGGGACATGGCTACACCTTC.

The V and J genes are TRBV5-4 and TRBJ2-7; 12 bases line up with TRBD2. Germline V gene lookup returns CDR1 SGHNT and CDR2 YYREEE (reference sequence). The CDR3 runs to 16 residues. V gave up 2 bases and J gave up 7 bases; unmatched junction bases: 10. The CDR3 nucleotides read TGTGCCAGCAGCTTCGGACTGACTAGCGGGAGTATTGAGCAGTACTTC. Encoded protein: CASSFGLTSGSIEQYF.

The chain carries TRBV30 and TRBJ1-1; no firm D call. The CDR3 has 13 amino acids. V was cut by 2 bases and J by 10 bases, with 17 bases left in between. Per germline, CDR1 GTSNPN and CDR2 SVGIG (reference sequence). The CDR3 reads CAWSKGESVGAFF. The CDR3 bases are TGTGCCTGGAGTAAGGGAGAGTCGGTTGGAGCTTTCTTT.

The chain has TRBV28 and TRBJ1-4; the match to TRBD1 covers 9 bases. The CDR3 runs 15 residues. The germline V gene has CDR1 MDHEN and CDR2 SYDVKM. Germline trimming cut 7 bases from V and 8 bases from J; bases unmatched to any gene: 11. CDR3 region: CASTLTGGDEEKLFF. The DNA for the CDR3 is TGTGCCAGCACCCTAACAGGGGGCGATGAGGAAAAACTGTTTTTT.

The V gene is TRBV5-8, the J gene TRBJ2-3; TRBD2 agrees at 9 bases. The germline V gene encodes CDR1 SGHTS and CDR2 YDEGEE. V shed 0 bases, J shed 5 bases, and the junction held 10 bases outside the gene matches. CDR3 length: 17 residues. CDR3 bases: TGTGCCAGCAGCTTGGCGGGGGTAGCGGGAGTTCTAGATACGCAGTATTTT. As protein: CASSLAGVAGVLDTQYF. Supplemented by reference TRBV5-8 and TRBJ2-3, the full variable domain reads EAGVTQSPTHLIKTRGQQATLRCSPISGHTSVYWYQQALGLGLQFLLWYDEGEERNRGNFPPRFSGRQFPNYSSELNVNALELEDSALYLCASSLAGVAGVLDTQYFGPGTRLTVL.

The chain employs TRBV5-1 and TRBJ1-5; the match to TRBD1 covers 9 bases. After removal of 7 bases from V and 7 bases from J, the junction contained 15 bases not matched to a gene. Germline CDR1 is SGHRS and CDR2 is YFSETQ. The CDR3 is 16 amino acids. The CDR3 reads CASHRDRGNRRQPQHF. The CDR3, as DNA: TGCGCCAGCCACCGAGACAGGGGGAACAGGAGGCAGCCCCAGCATTTT.

The rearrangement joins TRBV30 to TRBJ1-5, with 10 bases lining up with TRBD1. After removal of 5 bases from V and 5 bases from J, the junction contained 6 bases not matched to a gene. The CDR3 covers 14 residues. Per germline, CDR1 GTSNPN and CDR2 SVGIG (reference sequence). CDR3 amino acids: CAWSAGTGDQPQHF. The CDR3 nucleotides are TGTGCCTGGTCCGCCGGGACAGGGGATCAGCCCCAGCATTTT.

V usage is TRBV27 and J usage is TRBJ1-4; the match to TRBD1 covers 9 bases. Germline V CDR1 and CDR2: MNHEY, SMNVEV (reference sequence). CDR3 length equals 14 residues. V dropped 5 bases and J dropped 7; count of bases not matched to a gene: 5. CDR3 protein: CASSTGGIREKLFF. CDR3 sequence (DNA): TGTGCCAGCAGTACAGGGGGCATTCGTGAAAAACTGTTTTTT.

The chain carries TRBV9 and TRBJ2-5, with 11 bases identical to TRBD1. V was pared by 6 bases and J by 1 base, with 8 bases of the junction left unmatched. The CDR3 has 16 residues. Germline-derived CDR1 and CDR2 are SGDLS and YYNGEE. The CDR3 protein is CASKDGGQGVQETQYF. The CDR3 DNA reads TGTGCCAGCAAGGATGGGGGACAGGGGGTCCAAGAGACCCAGTACTTC.

The chain employs TRBV5-3 and TRBJ1-2; D gene ambiguous. TRBV5-3 is an ORF, with its function uncertain. This CDR3 is built from 13 residues. V dropped 5 bases and J dropped 4 bases, with 12 bases sitting between them. Written as DNA, the CDR3 is TGTGCCAGAAGACAAGACCGGGGCTATGGCTACACCTTC. This encodes CARRQDRGYGYTF.

The chain recombines TRBV19 with TRBJ2-3, with a possible D match to TRBD1 (5 bases). Trimming shortened V by 6 bases and J by 1 base, and 14 bases separated the two germline ends. Germline V gives CDR1 LNHDA, CDR2 SQIVND (reference sequence). The CDR3 contains 15 residues. This CDR3 reads CASRSRPTGTDTQYF. For the CDR3, the DNA is TGTGCCAGTAGGTCCCGCCCGACAGGCACAGATACGCAGTATTTT.

The rearrangement uses TRBV4-2 and TRBJ2-5; 10 positions agree with TRBD2. The CDR3 totals 14 residues. The germline V gene encodes CDR1 LGHNA and CDR2 YNFKEQ. Trimming removed 4 bases from V and 5 bases from J; junction bases left unmatched: 4. The CDR3 is CASSPGLAVETQYF. CDR3 in DNA: TGTGCCAGCAGCCCAGGACTAGCGGTCGAGACCCAGTACTTC.

The rearrangement uses TRBV9 and TRBJ1-2, with unresolved D. CDR3 size: 14 residues. The germline V gene encodes CDR1 SGDLS and CDR2 YYNGEE. V lost 0 bases, J lost 0 bases, and 6 bases lay in between. CDR3 residues: CASSVDTSNYGYTF. The CDR3 nucleotides read TGTGCCAGCAGCGTAGACACCTCTAACTATGGCTACACCTTC. The whole variable domain, filled in from reference TRBV9 and TRBJ1-2, reads DSGVTQTPKHLITATGQRVTLRCSPRSGDLSVYWYQQSLDQGLQFLIQYYNGEERAKGNILERFSAQQFPDLHSELNLSSLELGDSALYFCASSVDTSNYGYTFGSGTRLTVV.

This rearrangement joins TRBV7-9 to TRBJ2-2, with 7 bases aligning to TRBD1. Germline lookup yields CDR1 SEHNR and CDR2 FQNEAQ (reference sequence). This CDR3 spans 15 amino acids. The junction had 7 bases not matched to a gene; V was cut back by 6 bases and J by 3 bases. The CDR3 reads CASRIQGIDTGELFF. For the CDR3, the DNA is TGTGCCAGCAGAATACAGGGGATCGACACCGGGGAGCTGTTTTTT.

This chain links TRBV5-4 with TRBJ2-3; possibly TRBD2 for D (6 bases). The germline CDR1 and CDR2 sequences are SGHNT and YYREEE (reference sequence). CDR3 length: 13 amino acids. The V gene lost 10 bases and the J gene lost 3 bases, with 15 bases spanning the gap. CDR3 coding DNA: TGTGCCGGGCGCGGGGTTAGTACAGATACGCAGTATTTT. Translated: CAGRGVSTDTQYF.

V gene TRBV15 combines with J gene TRBJ1-2; 7 bases line up with TRBD1. J lost 3 bases, V lost 5 bases, and 6 bases had no gene match. CDR3 length equals 14 residues. Germline-derived CDR1 and CDR2 are LNHNV and YYDKDF (reference sequence). This CDR3 is CATSQRQGYYGYTF. CDR3 sequence (DNA): TGTGCCACCAGCCAACGACAGGGTTACTATGGCTACACCTTC.

The chain carries TRBV19 and TRBJ2-1; 12 bases fit TRBD2. CDR3 length equals 14 residues. CDR1 is LNHDA and CDR2 is SQIVND in the germline V gene (reference sequence). After removal of 5 bases from V and 6 bases from J, the junction contained 2 bases not matched to a gene. The CDR3 DNA is TGTGCCAGTAGTGCGACTAGCGGGGGCAATGAGCAGTTCTTC. This codes for CASSATSGGNEQFF.

The chain links TRBV28 to TRBJ2-5; 11 bases map to TRBD1. The V and J ends lost 4 bases and 5 bases, in that order; junction bases with no gene match: 6. The CDR3 is made up of 15 amino acids. Germline-derived CDR1 and CDR2 are MDHEN and SYDVKM. CDR3 coding DNA: TGTGCCAGCAGTTCCCAGGGACAGGGGGGGGAGACCCAGTACTTC. Residues: CASSSQGQGGETQYF.

The rearrangement links TRBV5-8 to TRBJ1-4; D is uncertain. V shed 0 bases and J shed 7 bases, with 4 bases lying between them. The V gene's germline CDR1 is SGHTS and CDR2 YDEGEE. The CDR3 is 12 amino acids. In DNA form, the CDR3 reads TGTGCCAGCAGCTTGGCAGGTGAAAAACTGTTTTTT. It codes for CASSLAGEKLFF.

The chain has TRBV13 and TRBJ1-1; 9 bases are shared with TRBD1. Germline V gives CDR1 PRHDT, CDR2 FYEKMQ (reference sequence). This CDR3 is built from 15 residues. Losses at the gene ends were 5 bases for V and 4 bases for J; bases not matched to a gene: 8. The CDR3, as DNA: TGTGCCAGCAGCCCCCTTTTGACAGGGGGCACTGAAGCTTTCTTT. Translation: CASSPLLTGGTEAFF.